The rows below give T cell receptor beta chains drawn from one sample of a study of blood T cell repertoires in COVID-19. Clones were read by immunoSEQ multiplex PCR, and TCRdb kept only the in-frame ones, dropping some. There are roughly 150,000 clones in the sample; 75% to 90% occur only once, and approximately 5.3% lies in the top ten. The sample taken for sequencing was PBMCs or T cells enriched from blood (not recorded which). Every receptor here comes from a man in his sixties or seventies who had been exposed to COVID-19. The conserved cysteine and the conserved F or W are not part of the CDR3 here. Each record gives: J gene, V gene, CDR3 protein.

TRBJ2-1 TRBV20-1 SASFSRGYNEQF
TRBJ2-7 TRBV5-5 ASSLEVAGGYEQY
TRBJ1-1 TRBV19 ASSLGVMNTEAF
TRBJ2-6 TRBV19 ATSGGPAGANVLT
TRBJ2-5 TRBV9 ASSANAGTQETQY
TRBJ2-7 TRBV7-9 ASSPGPRPYEQY
TRBJ2-6 TRBV5-4 ASRHASGANVLT
TRBJ2-7 TRBV4-3 ASSHGTVGYEQY
TRBJ1-2 TRBV19 ASKKTVRQGAVYGYT
TRBJ1-5 TRBV7-2 ASSLEQGIVQPQH
TRBJ2-7 TRBV6-2/TRBV6-3 ASSRTPIRQGAYEQY
TRBJ2-2 TRBV29-1 SGRLGTGASGELF
TRBJ1-1 TRBV5-1 ASSLNPMNTEAF
TRBJ1-4 TRBV15 ATSREWGRTNEKLF
TRBJ1-2 TRBV4-3 ASSQDRQGLYGYT
TRBJ2-7 TRBV28 ASSLPSGSSYEQY
TRBJ1-1 TRBV30 AYHSPRDSTEAF
TRBJ2-7 TRBV9 ASSTWGAETYEQY
TRBJ2-2 TRBV12-5 ASGRSGGSGELF
TRBJ1-3 TRBV11-2 ASSLTGSGNTIY
TRBJ1-6 TRBV3-1/TRBV3-2 ASSQEQGRSPLH
TRBJ1-4 TRBV27 ASSLVGEANEKLF
TRBJ2-7 TRBV29-1 SVEGLTGYEQY
TRBJ1-3 TRBV4-3 ASSQSPYTIY
TRBJ1-1 TRBV9 ASSVDSGLMNTEAF
TRBJ1-2 TRBV5-3 ARSAGQGNYGYT
TRBJ2-7 TRBV9 ASSTWTSGFYEQY
TRBJ2-1 TRBV5-4 ASSSIAGGPNEQF
TRBJ2-1 TRBV4-3 ASSARGANEQF
TRBJ1-5 TRBV6-5 ASSYSRDRGQPQH
TRBJ2-5 TRBV27 ASKTGTRAETQY
TRBJ1-1 TRBV19 ASSITGVNTEAF
TRBJ1-3 TRBV19 ASSMDNSGNTIY
TRBJ1-6 TRBV3-1/TRBV3-2 ASSLTLGDSPLH
TRBJ2-2 TRBV11-2 ASRPQAGVTGELF
TRBJ2-2 TRBV5-1 ASSPQGEAGELF
TRBJ1-2 TRBV4-3 ASSQEIAERDYGYT
TRBJ1-5 TRBV6-2/TRBV6-3 ASSYSLGGQPQH
TRBJ1-4 TRBV12-3/TRBV12-4 ASSYGTGELF
TRBJ2-7 TRBV6-2/TRBV6-3 ASSPNSYEQY
TRBJ1-2 TRBV6-5 ASSYRQGYGYT
TRBJ1-1 TRBV7-2 ASSSYAGTGGTEAF
TRBJ1-1 TRBV6-5 ASSYATGEAF
TRBJ1-2 TRBV4-1 ASSQWDSNYGYT
TRBJ2-7 TRBV6-5 ASSSGTSGSRGQY
TRBJ1-4 TRBV3-1/TRBV3-2 ASSQDIALIEKLF
TRBJ1-2 TRBV28 ASRLGGESGGYT
TRBJ2-7 TRBV2 ASSRDRGLYEQY
TRBJ1-2 TRBV5-1 ASSLRTGQNYGYT
TRBJ1-2 TRBV18 ASSPDRGLSYGYT
TRBJ1-5 TRBV21-1 ASSKVGRTGGVKDQPQH
TRBJ2-2 TRBV3-1/TRBV3-2 ASSPKGSGGLGELF
TRBJ2-7 TRBV5-1 ASSLGGTAISYEQY
TRBJ1-4 TRBV6-5 ASRPGGIEEKLF
TRBJ1-5 TRBV6-4 ATGPQGSNQPQH
TRBJ1-1 TRBV12-5 ASALTGGNTEAF
TRBJ1-6 TRBV12-3/TRBV12-4 ASSRDFGSPLH
TRBJ2-2 TRBV14 ASSARTLSGSKNTGELF
TRBJ1-5 TRBV6-2/TRBV6-3 ASSYSTVGQPQH
TRBJ1-2 TRBV30 AWAGETGNYGYT